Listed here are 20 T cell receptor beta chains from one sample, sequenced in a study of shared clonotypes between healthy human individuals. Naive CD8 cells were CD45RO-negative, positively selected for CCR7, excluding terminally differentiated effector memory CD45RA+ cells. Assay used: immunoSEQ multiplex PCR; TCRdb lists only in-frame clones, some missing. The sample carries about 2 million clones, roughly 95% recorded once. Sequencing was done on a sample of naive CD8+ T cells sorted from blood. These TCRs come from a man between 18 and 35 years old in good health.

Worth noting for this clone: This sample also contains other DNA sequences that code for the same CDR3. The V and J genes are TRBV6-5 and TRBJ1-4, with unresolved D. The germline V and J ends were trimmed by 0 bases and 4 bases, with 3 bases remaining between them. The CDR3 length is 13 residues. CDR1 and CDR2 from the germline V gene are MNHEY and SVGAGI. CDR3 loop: CASSYSGNEKLFF. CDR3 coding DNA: TGTGCCAGCAGTTACTCGGGTAATGAAAAACTGTTTTTT.

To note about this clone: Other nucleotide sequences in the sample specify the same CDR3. CDR3: CASSFRGTYNEQFF. The CDR3, as DNA: TGTGCCAGCAGTTTCAGGGGAACCTACAATGAGCAGTTCTTC. The chain has TRBV28 and TRBJ2-1; a possible D gene is TRBD1 (6 bases). This CDR3 has 14 amino acids. The V and J ends lost 3 bases and 2 bases respectively, with 8 bases between them. Germline V gene sequence: CDR1 MDHEN, CDR2 SYDVKM.

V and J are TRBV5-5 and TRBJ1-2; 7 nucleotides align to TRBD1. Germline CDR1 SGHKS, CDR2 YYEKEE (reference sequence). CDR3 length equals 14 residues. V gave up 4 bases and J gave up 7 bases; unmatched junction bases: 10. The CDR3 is CASSLGGEAFGYTF. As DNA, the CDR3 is TGTGCCAGCAGCCTAGGGGGCGAGGCGTTTGGCTACACCTTC.

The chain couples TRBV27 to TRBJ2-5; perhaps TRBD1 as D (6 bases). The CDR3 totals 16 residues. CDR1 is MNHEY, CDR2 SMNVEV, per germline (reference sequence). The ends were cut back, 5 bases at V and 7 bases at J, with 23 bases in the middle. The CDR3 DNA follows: TGTGCCAGCAGTCGGGACCGGGACAACGCCTTTCGGACCCAGTACTTC. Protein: CASSRDRDNAFRTQYF.

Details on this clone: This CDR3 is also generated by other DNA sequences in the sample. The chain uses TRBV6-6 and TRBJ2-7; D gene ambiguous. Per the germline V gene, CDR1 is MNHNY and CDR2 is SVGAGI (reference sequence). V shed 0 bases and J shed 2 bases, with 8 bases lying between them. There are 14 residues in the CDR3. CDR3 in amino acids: CASSYSNSAYEQYF. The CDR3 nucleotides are TGTGCCAGCAGTTACTCTAATTCGGCCTACGAGCAGTACTTC.

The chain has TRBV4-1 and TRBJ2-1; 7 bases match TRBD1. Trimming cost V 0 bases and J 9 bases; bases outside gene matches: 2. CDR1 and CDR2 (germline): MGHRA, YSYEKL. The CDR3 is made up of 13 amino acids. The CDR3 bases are TGCGCCAGCAGCCAAGAGACAGGGTTTGAGCAGTTCTTC. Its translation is CASSQETGFEQFF.

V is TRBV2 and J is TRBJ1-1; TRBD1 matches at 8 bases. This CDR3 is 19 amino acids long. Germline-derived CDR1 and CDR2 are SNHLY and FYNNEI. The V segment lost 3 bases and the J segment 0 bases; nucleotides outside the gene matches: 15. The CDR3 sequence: CASSDRQGTPGEMNTEAFF. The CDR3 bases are TGTGCCAGCAGTGATAGACAGGGGACGCCCGGTGAAATGAACACTGAAGCTTTCTTT.

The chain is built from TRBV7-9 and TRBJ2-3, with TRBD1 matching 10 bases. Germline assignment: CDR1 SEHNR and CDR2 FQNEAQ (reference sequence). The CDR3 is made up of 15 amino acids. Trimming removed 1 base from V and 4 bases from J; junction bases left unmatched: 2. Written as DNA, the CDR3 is TGTGCCAGCAGCTTAGTGGGACAGGGGCCAGATACGCAGTATTTT. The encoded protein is CASSLVGQGPDTQYF.

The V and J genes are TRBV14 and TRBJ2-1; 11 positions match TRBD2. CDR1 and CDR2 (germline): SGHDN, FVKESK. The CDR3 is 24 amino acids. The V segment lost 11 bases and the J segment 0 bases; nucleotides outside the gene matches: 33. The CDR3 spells CAGGSRTHRGAGTSGLSSYNEQFF. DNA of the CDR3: TGTGCCGGAGGGAGCCGAACACATAGGGGAGCCGGGACTAGCGGATTGAGCTCCTACAATGAGCAGTTCTTC.

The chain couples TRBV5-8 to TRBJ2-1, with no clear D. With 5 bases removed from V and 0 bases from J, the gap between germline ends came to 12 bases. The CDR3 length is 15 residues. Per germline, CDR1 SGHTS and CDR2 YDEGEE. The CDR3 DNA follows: TGTGCCAGCAGATCTCTGGCGAGCTCCTACAATGAGCAGTTCTTC. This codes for CASRSLASSYNEQFF.

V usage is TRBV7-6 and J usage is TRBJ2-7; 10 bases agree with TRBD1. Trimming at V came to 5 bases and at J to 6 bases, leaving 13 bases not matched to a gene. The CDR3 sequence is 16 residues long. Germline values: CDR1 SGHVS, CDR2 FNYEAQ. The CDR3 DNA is TGTGCCAGCAGCGGACCCGCCGGGACAGGGGAAGTCGAGCAGTACTTC. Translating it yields CASSGPAGTGEVEQYF.

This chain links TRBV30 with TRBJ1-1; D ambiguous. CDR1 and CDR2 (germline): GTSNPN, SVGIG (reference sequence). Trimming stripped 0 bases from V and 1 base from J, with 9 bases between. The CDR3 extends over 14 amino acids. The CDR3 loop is CAWSVVPANTEAFF. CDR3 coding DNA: TGTGCCTGGAGTGTAGTCCCGGCGAACACTGAAGCTTTCTTT. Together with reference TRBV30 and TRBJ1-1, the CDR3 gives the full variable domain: SQTIHQWPATLVQPVGSPLSLECTVEGTSNPNLYWYRQAAGRGLQLLFYSVGIGQISSEVPQNLSASRPQDRQFILSSKKLLLSDSGFYLCAWSVVPANTEAFFGQGTRLTVV.

CDR3 coding DNA: TGCGCCAGCCGATCTCCTGAAGGACAGGGGTTTAGTGAGCAGTTCTTC. It is translated as CASRSPEGQGFSEQFF. The J gene is TRBJ2-1, the V gene TRBV10-1, with 9 bases lining up with TRBD1. Looked up from germline, CDR1 is WNHNN and CDR2 is SYGVQD (reference sequence). There are 16 residues in the CDR3. J was trimmed by 9 bases and V by 8 bases; bases with no gene match: 17.

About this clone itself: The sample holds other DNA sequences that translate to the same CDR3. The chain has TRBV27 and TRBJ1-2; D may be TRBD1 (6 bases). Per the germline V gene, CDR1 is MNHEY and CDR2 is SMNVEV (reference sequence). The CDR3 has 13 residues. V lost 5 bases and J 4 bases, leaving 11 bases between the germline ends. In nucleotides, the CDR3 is TGTGCCAGCAGTCCTGGACAGTCCTATGGCTACACCTTC. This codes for CASSPGQSYGYTF.

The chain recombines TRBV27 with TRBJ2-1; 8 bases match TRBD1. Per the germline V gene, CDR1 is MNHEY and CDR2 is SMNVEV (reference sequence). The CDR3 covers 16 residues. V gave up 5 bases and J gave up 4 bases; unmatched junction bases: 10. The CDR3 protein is CASSPSLGQAYNEQFF. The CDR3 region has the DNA TGTGCCAGCAGTCCCTCATTGGGACAGGCATACAATGAGCAGTTCTTC.

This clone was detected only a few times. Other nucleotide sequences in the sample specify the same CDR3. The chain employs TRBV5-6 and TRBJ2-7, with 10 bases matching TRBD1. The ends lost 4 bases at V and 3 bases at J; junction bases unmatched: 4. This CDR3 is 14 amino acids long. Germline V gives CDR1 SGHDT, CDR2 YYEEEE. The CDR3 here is CASSAGTGVYEQYF. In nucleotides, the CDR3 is TGTGCCAGCAGCGCCGGGACAGGGGTCTACGAGCAGTACTTC.

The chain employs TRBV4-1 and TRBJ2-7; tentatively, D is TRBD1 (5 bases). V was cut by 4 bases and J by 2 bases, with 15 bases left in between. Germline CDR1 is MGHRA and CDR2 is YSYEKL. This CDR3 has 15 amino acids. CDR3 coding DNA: TGCGCCAGCAGCCCACAAGTGACAGCTCCCTACGAGCAGTACTTC. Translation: CASSPQVTAPYEQYF.

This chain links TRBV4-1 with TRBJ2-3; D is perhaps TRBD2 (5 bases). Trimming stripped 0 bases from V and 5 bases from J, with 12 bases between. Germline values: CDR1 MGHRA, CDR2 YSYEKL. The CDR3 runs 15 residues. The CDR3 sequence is CASSQDLSGLDTQYF. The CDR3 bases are TGCGCCAGCAGCCAAGATCTCAGCGGCCTAGATACGCAGTATTTT.

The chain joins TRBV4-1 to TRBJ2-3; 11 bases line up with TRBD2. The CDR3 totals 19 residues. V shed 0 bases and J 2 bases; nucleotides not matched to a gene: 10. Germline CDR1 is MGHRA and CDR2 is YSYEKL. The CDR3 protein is CASSQDRTSGREYTDTQYF. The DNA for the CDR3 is TGCGCCAGCAGCCAAGATAGAACTAGCGGGAGAGAATACACAGATACGCAGTATTTT.

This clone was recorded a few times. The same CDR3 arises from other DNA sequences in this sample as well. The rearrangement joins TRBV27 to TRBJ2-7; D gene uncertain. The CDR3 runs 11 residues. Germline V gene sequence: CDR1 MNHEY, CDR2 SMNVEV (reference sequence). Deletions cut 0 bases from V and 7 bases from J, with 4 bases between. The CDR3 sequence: CASSLSGEQYF. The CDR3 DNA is TGTGCCAGCAGTTTATCTGGGGAGCAGTACTTC.